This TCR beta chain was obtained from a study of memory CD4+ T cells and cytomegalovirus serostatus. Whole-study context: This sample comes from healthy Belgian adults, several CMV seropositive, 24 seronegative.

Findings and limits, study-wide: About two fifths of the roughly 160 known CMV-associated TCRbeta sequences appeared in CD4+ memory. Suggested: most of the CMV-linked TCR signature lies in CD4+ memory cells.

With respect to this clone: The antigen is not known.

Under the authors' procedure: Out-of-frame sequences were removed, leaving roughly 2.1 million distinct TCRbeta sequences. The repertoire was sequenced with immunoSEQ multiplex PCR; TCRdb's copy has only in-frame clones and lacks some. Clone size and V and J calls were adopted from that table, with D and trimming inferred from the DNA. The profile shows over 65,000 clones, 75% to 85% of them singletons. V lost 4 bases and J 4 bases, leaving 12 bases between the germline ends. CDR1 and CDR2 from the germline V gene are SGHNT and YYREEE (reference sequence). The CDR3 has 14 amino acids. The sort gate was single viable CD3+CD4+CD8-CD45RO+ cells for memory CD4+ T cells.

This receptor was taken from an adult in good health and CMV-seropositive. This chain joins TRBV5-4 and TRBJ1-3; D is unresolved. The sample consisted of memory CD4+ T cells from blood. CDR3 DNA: TGTGCCAGCAGCCCGGCCCTTGACGGAAACACCATATATTTT. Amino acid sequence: CASSPALDGNTIYF.